Following are 20 T cell receptor beta chains from one sample sequenced in a study of blood T cells in healthy people across ages. With a J-beta primer mix and a sample-barcoded 5' primer, a second PCR ran about 6 to 11 cycles. In TCRdb, the 5' RACE reads were re-called with MiXCR into one record per CDR3 protein. The sample lists roughly 1.4 million distinct CDR3 sequences, almost 60% occurring once. The specimen sequenced was blood. These receptor sequences come from a man younger than 35 in good health.

Only a few counts were recorded for this clonotype. V usage is TRBV12-3 or TRBV12-4 and J usage is TRBJ2-6, with a tentative D call TRBD2 (5 bases). Trimming took 5 bases from V and 0 from J, leaving 11 bases between them. The CDR3 consists of 16 residues. CDR3 protein: CASSPGLGSGANVLTF. For the CDR3, the DNA is TGTGCCAGCAGTCCCGGACTGGGCTCTGGGGCCAACGTCCTGACTTTC.

In the case of this clonotype: At one end the junction does not follow the germline gene, possibly because of a read error. The rearrangement links TRBV11-2 to TRBJ1-2; 9 nucleotides align to TRBD1. Per the germline V gene, CDR1 is SGHAT and CDR2 is FQNNGV. The CDR3 is made up of 21 amino acids. The DNA for the CDR3 is TGTGCCAGAAGCTCATGGCTGGCGGACAGGGGACCACACCAGGCTAACTATGGCTACACCTTC. This sequence encodes CARSSWLADRGPHQANYGYTF.

This clonotype was observed a few times. The genes are TRBV7-8 and TRBJ2-4, with a weak D call TRBD1 (6 bases). The J call may be mistaken, given a closer DNA end match to TRBJ2-7. CDR3 length equals 13 residues. The germline V gene has CDR1 SGHVS and CDR2 FQNEAQ. The CDR3 region is CASSLDRQYEQYF. DNA for the CDR3: TGTGCCAGCAGCTTGGACAGACAATACGAGCAGTACTTC.

The sample holds a few counts of this clonotype. The rearrangement links TRBV6-5 to TRBJ2-7, with 10 bases that match TRBD2. This CDR3 is built from 18 residues. The ends lost 2 bases at V and 2 bases at J; junction bases unmatched: 12. Germline V gene sequence: CDR1 MNHEY, CDR2 SVGAGI. As DNA, the CDR3 is TGTGCCAGCAGTTACGGTTTAACTAGCGGGGACTTAACCTACGAGCAGTACTTC. Its protein is CASSYGLTSGDLTYEQYF.

V usage is TRBV2 and J usage is TRBJ2-3, with D maybe TRBD2 (5 bases). The V end was cut by 7 bases, the J end by 2 bases, with 16 bases between. The CDR3 covers 15 residues. Germline assignment: CDR1 SNHLY and CDR2 FYNNEI. The CDR3 is CASMKWSGFTDTQYF. The CDR3 DNA reads as TGTGCCAGCATGAAGTGGAGCGGATTCACAGATACGCAGTATTTT. The variable domain in full, completed from reference TRBV2 and TRBJ2-3, reads EPEVTQTPSHQVTQMGQEVILRCVPISNHLYFYWYRQILGQKVEFLVSFYNNEISEKSEIFDDQFSVERPDGSNFTLKIRSTKLEDSAMYFCASMKWSGFTDTQYFGPGTRLTVL.

The chain carries TRBV11-2 and TRBJ2-7, with unresolved D. Germline values: CDR1 SGHAT, CDR2 FQNNGV. This CDR3 contains 15 residues. The ends were cut back, 5 bases at V and 2 bases at J, with 16 bases in the middle. CDR3 DNA sequence: TGTGCCAGCAGCCCTAACCGGCAATCAACCTACGAGCAGTACTTC. Translating it yields CASSPNRQSTYEQYF.

The chain combines TRBV2 with TRBJ2-1, with TRBD1 as a possible D gene (6 bases). Germline loops: CDR1 SNHLY, CDR2 FYNNEI. CDR3 size: 15 residues. Trimming took off 9 bases at V and 2 bases at J, with 17 bases between the two ends. The CDR3 spells CASGGKDSTYNEQFF. For the CDR3, the DNA is TGTGCCAGTGGGGGCAAGGACAGTACCTACAATGAGCAGTTCTTC.

The chain combines TRBV24-1 with TRBJ1-1; 10 nucleotides match TRBD1. V shed 3 bases and J 1 base; nucleotides not matched to a gene: 4. CDR1 KGHDR and CDR2 SFDVKD come from the germline V gene. The CDR3 sequence is 16 residues long. The CDR3 region is CATSDTTGGRNTEAFF. The DNA for the CDR3 is TGTGCCACCAGTGATACGACAGGGGGCAGGAACACTGAAGCTTTCTTT.

This rearrangement joins TRBV2 to TRBJ2-5; D remains ambiguous. Trimming took off 7 bases at V and 6 bases at J, with 9 bases between the two ends. The CDR3 extends over 11 amino acids. CDR1 SNHLY and CDR2 FYNNEI come from the germline V gene. The CDR3 DNA is TGTGCCAGCACGCTCGTAAAGACCCAGTACTTC. Amino acid sequence: CASTLVKTQYF.

This clonotype was seen more than once but under ten times. CDR3: CSVETGADPSSYEQYF. The CDR3 region has the DNA TGCAGCGTTGAAACAGGGGCCGACCCCAGCTCCTACGAGCAGTACTTC. The gene calls are TRBV29-1 and TRBJ2-7, with TRBD1 matching over 7 bases. CDR1 SQVTM and CDR2 ANQGSEA come from the germline V gene. CDR3 length equals 16 residues. V was clipped by 2 bases and J by 0 bases; unmatched bases: 10.

This rearrangement joins TRBV10-2 to TRBJ2-5, with D possibly being TRBD2 (6 bases). V was clipped by 3 bases and J by 2 bases, with 13 bases between them. This CDR3 is built from 15 residues. The germline gives CDR1 WSHSY, CDR2 SAAADI. CDR3 DNA: TGCGCCAGCAGTGACCCACCCGGGGGTCAAGAGACCCAGTACTTC. Its translation: CASSDPPGGQETQYF.

CDR3 amino acids: CASSYPGAKNIQYF. CDR3 DNA: TGTGCCAGCAGTTATCCAGGGGCCAAAAACATTCAGTACTTC. The rearrangement links TRBV6-6 to TRBJ2-4; the D gene is possibly TRBD1 (5 bases). The CDR3 is 14 residues long. Trimming took off 3 bases at V and 1 base at J, with 7 bases between the two ends. Per the germline V gene, CDR1 is MNHNY and CDR2 is SVGAGI (reference sequence).

This chain joins TRBV6-5 and TRBJ2-1, with 8 nucleotides matching TRBD2. Germline CDR1 is MNHEY and CDR2 is SVGAGI. V lost 0 bases to trimming and J lost 6 bases; unmatched junction nucleotides: 10. The CDR3 is 17 residues long. CDR3 DNA: TGTGCCAGCAGTTACTCGCCTAGCGGGCCGCTCAGCAATGAGCAGTTCTTC. It codes for CASSYSPSGPLSNEQFF.

The V call is TRBV27, the J call TRBJ1-2; perhaps TRBD1 as D (5 bases). With 6 bases removed from V and 1 base from J, the gap between germline ends came to 15 bases. The CDR3 length is 15 residues. Germline V lookup: CDR1 MNHEY, CDR2 SMNVEV (reference sequence). The CDR3 DNA reads as TGTGCCAGCAGCCCGGGGACGGGAATTAACTATGGCTACACCTTC. It encodes CASSPGTGINYGYTF.

The chain links TRBV2 to TRBJ2-7; D could derive from TRBD1 or TRBD2 (5 bases each). The germline gives CDR1 SNHLY, CDR2 FYNNEI. The CDR3 covers 14 residues. Trimming pared 4 bases from V and 3 bases from J, leaving 13 bases between. Written as DNA, the CDR3 is TGTGCCAGCAGTGCTGCAGGGACCTTCTACGAGCAGTACTTC. Translation gives CASSAAGTFYEQYF.

The rearrangement uses TRBV2 and TRBJ1-2; the D is unclear. CDR3 length: 12 residues. The germline V gene encodes CDR1 SNHLY and CDR2 FYNNEI. V lost 7 bases, J lost 8 bases, and 14 bases lay in between. The CDR3 protein is CASTVSSRGYTF. DNA for the CDR3: TGTGCCAGCACCGTATCATCGCGAGGCTACACCTTC.

This clonotype appeared a few times. This chain joins TRBV5-1 and TRBJ2-4; D tentatively reads TRBD1 or TRBD2 (5 bases each). With 4 bases removed from V and 0 bases from J, the gap between germline ends came to 14 bases. The germline V gene has CDR1 SGHRS and CDR2 YFSETQ. This CDR3 is built from 16 residues. In DNA, the CDR3 is TGCGCCAGCAGCCCAACGGGGACCCTAGCCAAAAACATTCAGTACTTC. It is translated as CASSPTGTLAKNIQYF.

The chain couples TRBV24-1 to TRBJ2-1; D uncertain. Germline V gene data show CDR1 as KGHDR and CDR2 as SFDVKD. This CDR3 has 12 amino acids. V was trimmed by 7 bases and J by 8 bases, leaving 11 bases between them. The CDR3 here is CATRGQTHEQFF. In DNA, the CDR3 is TGTGCCACCAGAGGTCAGACCCATGAGCAGTTCTTC.

This chain links TRBV20-1 with TRBJ2-5; 7 bases map to TRBD1. Germline V gene data show CDR1 as DFQATT and CDR2 as SNEGSKA (reference sequence). The CDR3 is 17 residues long. The ends lost 0 bases at V and 4 bases at J; junction bases unmatched: 14. Here the CDR3 reads CSARDPWDRPRVETQYF. The CDR3 DNA reads TGCAGTGCTAGAGATCCGTGGGACAGACCCCGGGTAGAGACCCAGTACTTC.

The chain joins TRBV9 to TRBJ2-4, with 9 bases that match TRBD1. Gene TRBJ2-7 matches the end of the DNA better, so the J call may be wrong. CDR3 length equals 14 residues. Germline CDR1 and CDR2: SGDLS and YYNGEE. As DNA, the CDR3 is TGTGCCAGCAGCGGCGGACAGGGGTTAGGCGAGCAGTACTTC. Translation gives CASSGGQGLGEQYF.